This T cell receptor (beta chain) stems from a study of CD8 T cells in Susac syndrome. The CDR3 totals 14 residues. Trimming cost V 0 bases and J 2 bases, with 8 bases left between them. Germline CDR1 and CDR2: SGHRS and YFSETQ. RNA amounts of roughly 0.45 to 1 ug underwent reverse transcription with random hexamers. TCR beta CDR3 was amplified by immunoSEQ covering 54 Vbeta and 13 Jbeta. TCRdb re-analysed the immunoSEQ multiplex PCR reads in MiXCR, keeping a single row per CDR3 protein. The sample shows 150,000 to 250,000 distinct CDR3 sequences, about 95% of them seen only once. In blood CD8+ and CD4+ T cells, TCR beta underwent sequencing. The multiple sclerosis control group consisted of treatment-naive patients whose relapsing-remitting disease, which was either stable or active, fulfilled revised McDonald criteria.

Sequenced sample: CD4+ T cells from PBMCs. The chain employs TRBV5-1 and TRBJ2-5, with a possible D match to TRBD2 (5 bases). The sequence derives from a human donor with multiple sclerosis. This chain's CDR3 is CASSLADYQETQYF. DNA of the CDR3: TGCGCCAGCAGCTTGGCTGACTATCAAGAGACCCAGTACTTC.